Shown below are 15 T cell receptor beta chains from a single sample sequenced in a study of siplizumab effects on memory and regulatory T cells. Only in-frame clones appear in the TCRdb table, and some are missing; sequencing was by immunoSEQ multiplex PCR. The sample has 99,000 or so clones; more than 85% are singletons. Material: Tregs sorted from blood. These receptors were collected from a human donor in good health.

The V gene is TRBV4-1, the J gene TRBJ1-2; TRBD1 agrees at 8 bases. The CDR3 is made up of 15 amino acids. V was clipped by 5 bases and J by 3 bases; unmatched bases: 8. Germline values: CDR1 MGHRA, CDR2 YSYEKL. The CDR3 region has the DNA TGCGCCAGCAGCAAAAGACAGGGGTCAGACTATGGCTACACCTTC. This sequence encodes CASSKRQGSDYGYTF.

The chain links TRBV5-4 to TRBJ2-5; TRBD1 matches at 7 bases. V dropped 1 base and J dropped 0; count of bases not matched to a gene: 3. Germline CDR1 and CDR2: SGHNT and YYREEE (reference sequence). There are 15 residues in the CDR3. Here the CDR3 reads CASSLTDRDQETQYF. The DNA for the CDR3 is TGTGCCAGCAGCTTGACTGACAGGGACCAAGAGACCCAGTACTTC.

The chain couples TRBV19 to TRBJ1-1, with 8 positions matching TRBD1. CDR3 size: 15 residues. Trimming took 3 bases from V and 1 from J; bases not matched to a gene: 4. From germline, CDR1 is LNHDA and CDR2 SQIVND (reference sequence). The CDR3 bases are TGTGCCAGTAGTATTCAAGGGACAGGGAACACTGAAGCTTTCTTT. This gives the protein CASSIQGTGNTEAFF.

V is TRBV18 and J is TRBJ1-2; no reliable D call. V shed 2 bases and J shed 5 bases, with 12 bases lying between them. The CDR3 has 14 residues. The germline CDR1 and CDR2 sequences are KGHSH and LQKENI. DNA for the CDR3: TGTGCCAGCTCACCAGGACCAGAGGAGTATGGCTACACCTTC. Protein: CASSPGPEEYGYTF.

This sequence joins TRBV6-1 and TRBJ1-6, with 7 nucleotides matching TRBD1. The trim removed 6 bases at V and 6 bases at J, leaving 2 bases unmatched. The CDR3 covers 13 residues. From germline, CDR1 is MNHNS and CDR2 SASEGT. The CDR3 is CASRTGSNSPLHF. Here the CDR3 DNA reads TGTGCCAGCAGGACAGGGTCTAATTCACCCCTCCACTTT.

Here the CDR3 DNA reads TGTGCCAGCAGCTTAGAGTGGACAGGGGGCACCTATGGCTACACCTTC. Its translation is CASSLEWTGGTYGYTF. This chain links TRBV7-9 with TRBJ1-2; 11 bases map to TRBD1. Germline CDR1 SEHNR, CDR2 FQNEAQ (reference sequence). Trimming at V came to 1 base and at J to 4 bases, leaving 5 bases not matched to a gene. The CDR3 contains 16 residues.

This clone has only a few counts. The rearrangement joins TRBV30 to TRBJ1-1, with D unclear. Germline-derived CDR1 and CDR2 are GTSNPN and SVGIG (reference sequence). Trimming removed 2 bases at V and 3 bases at J, with 7 bases between. The CDR3 covers 12 residues. The CDR3 sequence: CAWSSWYTEAFF. CDR3 coding DNA: TGTGCCTGGAGTTCATGGTACACTGAAGCTTTCTTT.

This chain links TRBV5-1 with TRBJ2-7, with D perhaps matching TRBD1 (6 bases). This CDR3 region has 14 residues. V dropped 4 bases and J dropped 3 bases, with 14 bases sitting between them. Germline-derived CDR1 and CDR2 are SGHRS and YFSETQ. CDR3 sequence reads: CASSLGTHFYEQYF. The DNA of the CDR3 is TGCGCCAGCAGCCTCGGGACACACTTCTACGAGCAGTACTTC.

The gene calls are TRBV4-1 and TRBJ2-7; 9 bases are shared with TRBD1. The CDR3 length is 17 residues. Germline V gene data show CDR1 as MGHRA and CDR2 as YSYEKL. The V and J ends lost 0 bases and 3 bases, in that order; junction bases with no gene match: 9. The CDR3 DNA follows: TGCGCCAGCAGCCAAGAACGTTTTCAGGGACAGGGCTACGAGCAGTACTTC. Protein sequence: CASSQERFQGQGYEQYF.

The rearrangement uses TRBV11-1 and TRBJ2-3; D call uncertain. This CDR3 contains 12 residues. Looked up from germline, CDR1 is SGHAT and CDR2 is FQDESV (reference sequence). The ends were cut back, 1 base at V and 2 bases at J, with 1 base in the middle. The CDR3 nucleotides read TGTGCCAGCAGCTTAGACACAGATACGCAGTATTTT. Translated, it gives CASSLDTDTQYF. The complete variable domain, with remaining parts taken from reference TRBV11-1 and TRBJ2-3, reads EAEVAQSPRYKITEKSQAVAFWCDPISGHATLYWYRQILGQGPELLVQFQDESVVDDSQLPKDRFSAERLKGVDSTLKIQPAELGDSAMYLCASSLDTDTQYFGPGTRLTVL.

The chain has TRBV5-6 and TRBJ1-1; the D is unclear. Trimming removed 0 bases at V and 0 bases at J, with 12 bases between. The CDR3 is 16 residues long. The germline CDR1 and CDR2 sequences are SGHDT and YYEEEE. CDR3 protein: CASSLGPLLMNTEAFF. The CDR3 bases are TGTGCCAGCAGCTTGGGGCCCCTGTTGATGAACACTGAAGCTTTCTTT.

The CDR3 here is CAWSVRGNSYEQYF. CDR3 nucleotide sequence: TGTGCCTGGAGTGTACGCGGCAACTCCTACGAGCAGTACTTC. The J gene is TRBJ2-7, the V gene TRBV30; no firm D call. V was cut by 0 bases and J by 0 bases, with 9 bases left in between. Germline CDR1 and CDR2: GTSNPN and SVGIG (reference sequence). This CDR3 region has 14 residues.

This rearrangement joins TRBV6-5 to TRBJ2-5, with 7 bases identical to TRBD1. The CDR3 is made up of 13 amino acids. Germline loops: CDR1 MNHEY, CDR2 SVGAGI. The junction had 10 bases not matched to a gene; V was cut back by 8 bases and J by 7 bases. The CDR3 spells CASADRVKGTQYF. The CDR3 DNA reads TGTGCCAGCGCTGACAGGGTGAAGGGGACCCAGTACTTC.

The genes are TRBV6-5 and TRBJ2-7; 7 bases fit TRBD2. V dropped 0 bases and J dropped 1; count of bases not matched to a gene: 3. The length of the CDR3 is 15 residues. CDR1 is MNHEY and CDR2 is SVGAGI in the germline V gene. Here the CDR3 reads CASSYSGEGSYEQYF. In DNA, the CDR3 is TGTGCCAGCAGTTACTCGGGGGAGGGGTCCTACGAGCAGTACTTC.

In this sample, this clone turned up a few times. This chain links TRBV9 with TRBJ2-5, with TRBD2 matching over 7 bases. This CDR3 contains 15 residues. After removal of 0 bases from V and 1 base from J, the junction contained 3 bases not matched to a gene. CDR1 SGDLS and CDR2 YYNGEE come from the germline V gene. The CDR3 nucleotides read TGTGCCAGCAGCGTAGACCGACTAGCCCAAGAGACCCAGTACTTC. It yields the protein CASSVDRLAQETQYF.